What follows is one T cell receptor beta chain and its context. The antigen is not known. This specimen belongs to a study of cytomegalovirus exposure and HLA in healthy donors. In the study overall: Unique TCRs numbering about 87 million, obtained from HLA-typed donors, made up an early data release.

V lost 5 bases and J 2 bases, leaving 18 bases between the germline ends. The CDR3 spans 16 residues. Germline loops: CDR1 MNHEY, CDR2 SMNVEV (reference sequence). A multiplex PCR was run with 60 Vbeta primers and 13 Jbeta primers. Repertoires were generated with immunoSEQ multiplex PCR, while TCRdb's copy carries only in-frame clones and drops some. The sample lists 130,000 or so clones, about three fifths occurring once. Overall study findings and caveats: In an earlier analysis, about 87% or about 30%: the productive usage of most TCR beta V segments. Most TCR sequences were rare, but some public TCRs occurred in many donors.

Sequences were obtained from PBMCs. V is TRBV27 and J is TRBJ2-5; maybe TRBD2 (5 bases). This receptor was obtained from a male donor in good health and CMV-seronegative. DNA for the CDR3: TGTGCCAGCAGTCGTTCGTGGACGGGATCACAAGAGACCCAGTACTTC. Amino acids: CASSRSWTGSQETQYF.